These T cell receptor beta chains were read from a single sample in a study of PD-L1 blockade in urothelial cancer. TCRdb keeps only in-frame clones here, not all; method: immunoSEQ multiplex PCR. In the table there are over 100,000 clones, roughly 90% of which are singletons. The sample was PBMCs, taken around atezolizumab (anti-PD-L1) treatment. Receptors were obtained from a man aged 55 to 70 with urothelial cancer. The CDR3 runs from the conserved cysteine through the conserved F or W. The D gene is left open where the match is weak. The size entry is marked missing in some rows and otherwise reads once, few, many or a size class.

V: TRBV14
D: NA
J: TRBJ1-1
size: NA
DNA: TGTGCCAGCAGCCTTGATCATGATAGACCAAGGAGCAAAGGCACTGAAGCTTTCTTT
CDR3: CASSLDHDRPRSKGTEAFF

V: TRBV18
D: TRBD1
J: TRBJ2-7
size: NA
DNA: TGTGCCAGCTCACCTAAACAACAGGGGGAGGTTGACGAGCAGTACTTC
CDR3: CASSPKQQGEVDEQYF

V: TRBV11-2
D: TRBD1
J: TRBJ2-7
size: NA
DNA: TGTGCCAGCAGCTCCTCACAGGGGACGCGACTTTACGAGCAGTACTTC
CDR3: CASSSSQGTRLYEQYF

V: TRBV30
D: TRBD1
J: TRBJ1-2
size: NA
DNA: TGTGCCTGGAGGGACAGGGTAGTTTGGGGCTACACCTTC
CDR3: CAWRDRVVWGYTF

V: TRBV5-1
D: NA
J: TRBJ1-1
size: NA
DNA: TGCGCCAGCCGTCTGCGGGCCGGGACTGAAGCTTTCTTT
CDR3: CASRLRAGTEAFF

V: TRBV11-2
D: NA
J: TRBJ1-2
size: NA
DNA: TGTGCCAGCAGCCGCGGGACTTCTGACTATGGCTACACCTTC
CDR3: CASSRGTSDYGYTF

V: TRBV19
D: NA
J: TRBJ1-1
size: NA
DNA: TGTGCCAGTAGTCAAGGACAGAACACTGAAGCTTTCTTT
CDR3: CASSQGQNTEAFF

V: TRBV19
D: NA
J: TRBJ2-4
size: NA
DNA: TGTGCCAGTAGTCCCAGGTTGGGTCTAGCCAAAAACATTCAGTACTTC
CDR3: CASSPRLGLAKNIQYF

V: TRBV5-1
D: NA
J: TRBJ2-7
size: NA
DNA: TGCGCCAGCAGCCCTAGGGAGGCTTCCTACGAGCAGTACTTC
CDR3: CASSPREASYEQYF

V: TRBV27
D: NA
J: TRBJ1-6
size: once
DNA: TGTGCCAGCCGATACAGGGAATCTAATTCACCCCTCCACTTT
CDR3: CASRYRESNSPLHF

V: TRBV2
D: TRBD1
J: TRBJ1-2
size: NA
DNA: TGTGCCAGCAGTCCCCGGACAGGGACGAACACCTTC
CDR3: CASSPRTGTNTF

V: TRBV10-2
D: TRBD1
J: TRBJ1-5
size: NA
DNA: TGCGCCAGCAGTGAGTCTGGGACAGGGTTAGGACAGCCCCAGCATTTT
CDR3: CASSESGTGLGQPQHF

V: TRBV4-2
D: TRBD2
J: TRBJ2-3
size: NA
DNA: TGTGCCAGCAGCCAAGCTGTGCTTGTGGCGGGGGGGGCAGATACGCAGTATTTT
CDR3: CASSQAVLVAGGADTQYF

V: TRBV4-1
D: NA
J: TRBJ2-3
size: NA
DNA: TGCGCCAGCAGCCAAGAATTCAGGAATTTTGATACGCAGTATTTT
CDR3: CASSQEFRNFDTQYF

V: TRBV7-9
D: TRBD2
J: TRBJ2-7
size: NA
DNA: TGTGCCAGCAGCCGGAAGGGACTAGCGGGGGGCGAGTTGTACGAGCAGTACTTC
CDR3: CASSRKGLAGGELYEQYF

V: TRBV10-2
D: NA
J: TRBJ1-1
size: NA
DNA: TGCGCCAGCAGTGAGGGGGCAGGCACTGAAGCTTTCTTT
CDR3: CASSEGAGTEAFF

V: TRBV7-2
D: NA
J: TRBJ1-2
size: NA
DNA: TGTGCCAGCAGCTTAGACAGACAGCTCTATGGCTACACCTTC
CDR3: CASSLDRQLYGYTF

V: TRBV7-9
D: TRBD2
J: TRBJ2-3
size: NA
DNA: TGTGCCAGCAGCCCTAGCGGAGCCCCCACAGATACGCAGTATTTT
CDR3: CASSPSGAPTDTQYF